This T cell receptor (beta chain) was captured in a study of blood T cell repertoires in COVID-19. Study overall: Samples representing acute and convalescent COVID-19 were sourced from the United States, Italy and Spain.

All enrollees were about 18 to 89 years old and from around 25 US areas. Recovery meant two consecutive negative NP/OP PCR tests, professional clearance, or resolved symptoms. The table came from immunoSEQ multiplex PCR; TCRdb's copy has only in-frame clones and leaves some out. The table shows 300,000 to 400,000 clones, with roughly 87% occurring only once. Germline V gene lookup returns CDR1 ENHRY and CDR2 SYGVKD. The CDR3 has 14 amino acids. V lost 5 bases and J lost 3, with 13 bases in between. Sequencing was done on a sample of PBMCs or T cells enriched from blood (not recorded which). This TCR was sampled from a young woman who had recovered from COVID-19. V gene TRBV10-3 combines with J gene TRBJ1-1; D is perhaps TRBD1 (5 bases). CDR3 DNA: TGTGCCATCAGTTCTAAGGGCAGGGACACTGAAGCTTTCTTT. It encodes CAISSKGRDTEAFF.